The present TCR beta chain was sequenced within a study of radiotherapy plus CTLA-4 blockade in lung cancer. Germline CDR1 and CDR2: SGHNT and YYREEE (reference sequence). V was clipped by 3 bases and J by 0 bases, with 6 bases between them. The CDR3 runs 13 residues. Method: immunoSEQ multiplex PCR; TCRdb's copy keeps in-frame clones and lacks some. The sample consists of about 94,000 clones, around 83% of them appearing once. J is TRBJ1-1 and V is TRBV5-4; D not resolved. The sequences come from peripheral blood, collected from a patient treated with radiotherapy plus ipilimumab. The receptor was isolated from a human donor with non-small cell lung cancer that progressed on radiotherapy plus ipilimumab. The CDR3 region is CASSSGVNTEAFF. CDR3 DNA: TGTGCCAGCAGCTCAGGAGTGAACACTGAAGCTTTCTTT.